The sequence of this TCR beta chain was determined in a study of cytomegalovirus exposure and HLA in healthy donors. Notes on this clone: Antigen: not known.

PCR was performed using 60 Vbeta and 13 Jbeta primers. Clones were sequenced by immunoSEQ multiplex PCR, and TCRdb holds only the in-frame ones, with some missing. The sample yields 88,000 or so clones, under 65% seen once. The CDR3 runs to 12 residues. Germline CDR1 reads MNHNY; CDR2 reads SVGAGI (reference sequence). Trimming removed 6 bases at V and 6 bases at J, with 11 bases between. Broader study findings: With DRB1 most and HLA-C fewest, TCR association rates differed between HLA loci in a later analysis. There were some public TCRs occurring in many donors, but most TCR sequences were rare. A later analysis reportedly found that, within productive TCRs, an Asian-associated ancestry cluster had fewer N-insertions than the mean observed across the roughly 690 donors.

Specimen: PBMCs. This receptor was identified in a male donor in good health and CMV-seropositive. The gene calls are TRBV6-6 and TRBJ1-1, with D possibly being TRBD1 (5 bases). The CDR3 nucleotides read TGTGCCAGCAGAAAGACAGAATCTGAAGCTTTCTTT. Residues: CASRKTESEAFF.